This T cell receptor beta chain was observed in a study of blood T cell repertoires in COVID-19. Generated by immunoSEQ multiplex PCR, the TCRdb table keeps only in-frame clones and is missing some. The sample gives under 150,000 clones, approximately 87% of which show up once; roughly 3.9% is in the top ten. Trimming removed 7 bases from V and 0 bases from J, with 12 bases in between. This CDR3 is 14 amino acids long. The germline V gene encodes CDR1 MNHEY and CDR2 SMNVEV (reference sequence). The sample was PBMCs or T cells enriched from blood (not recorded which). The origin of this receptor is a man aged 45-60 years in a cohort exposed to, infected with or recovered from COVID-19 (not recorded which). This chain links TRBV27 with TRBJ1-1; D is perhaps TRBD1 (6 bases). DNA for the CDR3: TGTGCCAGCAAAGCGCAGGGGATGAACACTGAAGCTTTCTTT. The encoded protein is CASKAQGMNTEAFF.